The clone carrying this T cell receptor beta chain was recorded at least ten times. The sample originates from a study of T cells in Graves' hyperthyroidism and ophthalmopathy. From RNA transcripts, TCR beta CDR3 regions were amplified. The TCR CDR3 first-round RT-PCR relied on the HTBI primer set. TCRdb re-analysed the multiplex PCR reads in MiXCR, keeping a single row per CDR3 protein. The data show over 700,000 distinct CDR3 sequences, around 40% seen once. Stability of Graves' hyperthyroidism was defined as absent ophthalmopathy progression within 18 months. The sequence derives from a woman aged 40 to 55 with Graves' hyperthyroidism. Material for sequencing was blood.

DNA for the CDR3: TGTGCCAGCAGCGTTGGACAGGGCCATTCACCCCTCCACTTT. Protein product: CASSVGQGHSPLHF. V and J are TRBV5-4 and TRBJ1-6; 8 positions agree with TRBD1. CDR3 length: 14 amino acids. The trim removed 4 bases at V and 8 bases at J, leaving 5 bases unmatched. The germline gives CDR1 SGHNT, CDR2 YYREEE (reference sequence). Looking up the rest from reference TRBV5-4 and TRBJ1-6 gives the full variable domain: ETGVTQSPTHLIKTRGQQVTLRCSSQSGHNTVSWYQQALGQGPQFIFQYYREEENGRGNFPPRFSGLQFPNYSSELNVNALELDDSALYLCASSVGQGHSPLHFGNGTRLTVT.